Below, 10 T cell receptor beta chains from the same sample are listed, as sequenced in a study of identical twins. TCRdb ran MiXCR on the 5' RACE reads and lists one entry per CDR3 protein. The sample has around 290,000 distinct CDR3 sequences; roughly 9% are singletons. These data are also associated with another study on yellow fever vaccine responses in identical twins.

Sequenced material: CD8+ T cells sorted from blood. The receptors here all came from a woman aged 18-29 years in good health.

The V gene is TRBV24-1, the J gene TRBJ2-3; D remains ambiguous. This CDR3 contains 16 residues. Trimming removed 3 bases from V and 2 bases from J, with 14 bases in between. Germline assignment: CDR1 KGHDR and CDR2 SFDVKD. CDR3 sequence reads: CATSDPLEENTDTQYF. The CDR3 DNA reads as TGTGCCACCAGTGATCCACTCGAGGAAAACACAGATACGCAGTATTTT.

This clonotype turned up a few times. This chain joins TRBV5-1 and TRBJ2-1; TRBD2 matches 12 bases. This CDR3 is built from 15 residues. V shed 1 base and J 6 bases; nucleotides not matched to a gene: 2. CDR1 is SGHRS and CDR2 is YFSETQ in the germline V gene. The CDR3: CASSLTSGRPNEQFF. The DNA for the CDR3 is TGCGCCAGCAGCTTGACTAGCGGGAGGCCCAATGAGCAGTTCTTC.

The chain links TRBV25-1 to TRBJ1-1; D uncertain. V was trimmed by 2 bases and J by 0 bases, leaving 10 bases between them. This CDR3 has 15 residues. The V gene's germline CDR1 is MGHDK and CDR2 SYGVNS. The CDR3 nucleotides are TGTGCCAGCAGTGAAAGCGGTTCGGTGAACACTGAAGCTTTCTTT. Protein product: CASSESGSVNTEAFF. Based on the CDR3 plus reference TRBV25-1 and TRBJ1-1, the full variable domain is EADIYQTPRYLVIGTGKKITLECSQTMGHDKMYWYQQDPGMELHLIHYSYGVNSTEKGDLSSESTVSRIRTEHFPLTLESARPSHTSQYLCASSESGSVNTEAFFGQGTRLTVV.

The chain links TRBV24-1 to TRBJ2-3, with a tentative D call TRBD2 (5 bases). The CDR3 totals 15 residues. Germline V lookup: CDR1 KGHDR, CDR2 SFDVKD. The V end was cut by 4 bases, the J end by 0 bases, with 10 bases between. The CDR3 region has the DNA TGTGCCACCAGTGAACGGGGTCGAAGCACAGATACGCAGTATTTT. Encoded protein: CATSERGRSTDTQYF.

This clonotype was seen a handful of times. V and J are TRBV7-6 and TRBJ1-6, with D possibly TRBD1 on 5 matching bases. In germline, CDR1 is SGHVS, CDR2 FNYEAQ. Trimming removed 5 bases at V and 7 bases at J, with 15 bases between. The CDR3 totals 15 residues. The CDR3 loop is CASSPGAGNNSPLHF. Here the CDR3 DNA reads TGTGCCAGCAGCCCCGGCGCAGGGAACAATTCACCCCTCCACTTT.

This clonotype has only a few counts. CDR3: CASSEGTGLYTEAFF. In DNA, the CDR3 is TGTGCCAGCAGTGAAGGAACAGGGCTATACACTGAAGCTTTCTTT. This chain links TRBV2 with TRBJ1-1; the D gene is possibly TRBD1 (6 bases). CDR3 length equals 15 residues. Germline CDR1 and CDR2: SNHLY and FYNNEI. Trimming took 1 base from V and 3 from J, leaving 12 bases between them. Based on the CDR3 plus reference TRBV2 and TRBJ1-1, the full variable domain is EPEVTQTPSHQVTQMGQEVILRCVPISNHLYFYWYRQILGQKVEFLVSFYNNEISEKSEIFDDQFSVERPDGSNFTLKIRSTKLEDSAMYFCASSEGTGLYTEAFFGQGTRLTVV.

This sequence joins TRBV12-3 or TRBV12-4 and TRBJ2-7, with TRBD2 matching over 15 bases. The CDR3 consists of 18 residues. The V gene end was trimmed by 11 bases and the J gene end by 4 bases; junction bases not matched to a gene: 18. CDR3: CACCPPARTSGRGYEQYF. The CDR3, as DNA: TGTGCCTGCTGTCCCCCCGCCCGGACTAGCGGGAGGGGGTACGAGCAGTACTTC.

The genes are TRBV2 and TRBJ2-2; D gene unclear. V was clipped by 3 bases and J by 1 base, with 9 bases between them. The CDR3 loop spans 15 amino acids. Germline CDR1 reads SNHLY; CDR2 reads FYNNEI. The CDR3: CASSERWGNTGELFF. CDR3 DNA: TGTGCCAGCAGTGAGCGTTGGGGGAACACCGGGGAGCTGTTTTTT.

This clonotype showed up just a few times. This chain uses TRBV15 with TRBJ2-5, with D maybe TRBD2 (7 bases). CDR1 and CDR2 (germline): LNHNV, YYDKDF (reference sequence). V lost 0 bases and J 7 bases, leaving 15 bases between the germline ends. This CDR3 spans 15 amino acids. The CDR3 DNA reads TGTGCCACCAGCAGAGATCGCGGGGGCGAGGGGACCCAGTACTTC. Translation: CATSRDRGGEGTQYF. Drawing the rest from reference TRBV15 and TRBJ2-5, the complete variable domain is DAMVIQNPRYQVTQFGKPVTLSCSQTLNHNVMYWYQQKSSQAPKLLFHYYDKDFNNEADTPDNFQSRRPNTSFCFLDIRSPGLGDTAMYLCATSRDRGGEGTQYFGPGTRLLVL.

This clonotype was observed a few times. CDR3 in amino acids: CSVPQGTEAFF. The CDR3, as DNA: TGCAGCGTTCCGCAGGGTACTGAAGCTTTCTTT. The V gene is TRBV29-1, the J gene TRBJ1-1, with D tentatively TRBD1 (5 bases). The CDR3 covers 11 residues. V was shortened by 5 bases and J by 5 bases, with 9 bases between the two germline ends. Per germline, CDR1 SQVTM and CDR2 ANQGSEA.